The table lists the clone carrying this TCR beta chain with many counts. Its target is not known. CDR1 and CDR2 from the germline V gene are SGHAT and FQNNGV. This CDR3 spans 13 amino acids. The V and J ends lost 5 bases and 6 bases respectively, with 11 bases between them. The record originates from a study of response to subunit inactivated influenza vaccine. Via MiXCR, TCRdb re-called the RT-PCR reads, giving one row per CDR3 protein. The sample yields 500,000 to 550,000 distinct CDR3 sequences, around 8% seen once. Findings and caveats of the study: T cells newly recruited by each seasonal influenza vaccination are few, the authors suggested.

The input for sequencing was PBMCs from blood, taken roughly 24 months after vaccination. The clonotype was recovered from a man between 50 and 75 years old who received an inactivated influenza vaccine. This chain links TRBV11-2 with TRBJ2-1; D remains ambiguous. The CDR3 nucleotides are TGTGCCAGCAGCCCAGGTGGGTCCAATGAGCAGTTCTTC. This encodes CASSPGGSNEQFF.